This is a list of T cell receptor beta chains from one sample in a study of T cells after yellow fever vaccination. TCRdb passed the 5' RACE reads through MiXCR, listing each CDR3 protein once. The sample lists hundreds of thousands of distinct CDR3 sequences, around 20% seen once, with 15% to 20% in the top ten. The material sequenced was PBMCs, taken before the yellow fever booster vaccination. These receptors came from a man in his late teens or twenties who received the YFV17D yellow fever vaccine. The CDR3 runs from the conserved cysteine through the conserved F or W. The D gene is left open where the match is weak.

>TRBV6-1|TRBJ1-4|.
CASRGREKLFF
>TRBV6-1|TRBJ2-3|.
CASSEGDGSDTQYF
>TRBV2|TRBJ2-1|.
CASRKTDSSYNEQFF
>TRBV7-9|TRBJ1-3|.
CARETDGNTIYF
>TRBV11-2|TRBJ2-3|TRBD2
CASSLDQRGDTQYF
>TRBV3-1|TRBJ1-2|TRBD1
CASGQASGGYTF
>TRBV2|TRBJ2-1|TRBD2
CASRNLAGGPYEQFF
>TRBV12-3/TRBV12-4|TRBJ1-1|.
CASSPTWYTEAFF
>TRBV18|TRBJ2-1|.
CASSPQDTGNNEQFF
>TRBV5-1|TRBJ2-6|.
CASSLDPSGANVLTF
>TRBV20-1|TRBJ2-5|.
CSARDQQETQYF
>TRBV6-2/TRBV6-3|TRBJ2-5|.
CASSYETGLQETQYF
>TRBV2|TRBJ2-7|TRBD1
CASSPRDSPYEHYF
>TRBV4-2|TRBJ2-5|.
CASSQGVTGVLTETQYF
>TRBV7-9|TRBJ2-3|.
CASSFGPRGDTQYF
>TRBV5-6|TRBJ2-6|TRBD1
CASSPYRDRGPGANVLTF
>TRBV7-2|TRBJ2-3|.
CASSLSLGGAGGPDTQYF
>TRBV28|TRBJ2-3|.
CASSLGVWDTQYF
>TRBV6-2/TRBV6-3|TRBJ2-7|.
CASSYPGGDYEQYF
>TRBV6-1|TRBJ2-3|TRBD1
CASRQGVGADTQYF
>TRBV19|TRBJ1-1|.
CASTIGIPNTEAFF
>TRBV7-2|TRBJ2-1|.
CASSLPAGALAKGEQFF
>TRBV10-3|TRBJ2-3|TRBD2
CAILAESTDTQYF
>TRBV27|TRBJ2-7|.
CASSQGQWIYEQYF
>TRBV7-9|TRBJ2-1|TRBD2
CASNRGGNEQFF
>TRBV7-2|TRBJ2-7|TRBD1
CASSLAIGGRGPGEQYF
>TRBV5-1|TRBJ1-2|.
CASSSQGDNYGYTF
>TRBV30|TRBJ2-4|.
CAWSVLGGVLSLQYF
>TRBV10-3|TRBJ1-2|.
CAISESTDYGYTF